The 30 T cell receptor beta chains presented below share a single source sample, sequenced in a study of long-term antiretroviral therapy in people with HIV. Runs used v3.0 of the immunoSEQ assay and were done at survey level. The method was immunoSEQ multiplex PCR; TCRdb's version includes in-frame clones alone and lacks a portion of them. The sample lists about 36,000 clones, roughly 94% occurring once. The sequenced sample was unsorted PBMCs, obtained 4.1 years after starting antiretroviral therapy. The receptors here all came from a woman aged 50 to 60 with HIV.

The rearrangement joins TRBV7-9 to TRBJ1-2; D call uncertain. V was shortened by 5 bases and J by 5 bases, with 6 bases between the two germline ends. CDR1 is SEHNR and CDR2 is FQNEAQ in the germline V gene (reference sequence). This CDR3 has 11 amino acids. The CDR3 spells CASSSGYGYTF. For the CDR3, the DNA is TGTGCCAGCAGCAGCGGTTATGGCTACACCTTC.

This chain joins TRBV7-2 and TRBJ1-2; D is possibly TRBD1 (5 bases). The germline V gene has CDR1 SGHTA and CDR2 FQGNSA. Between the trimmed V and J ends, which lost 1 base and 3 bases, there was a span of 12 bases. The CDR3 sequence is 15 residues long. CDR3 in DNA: TGTGCCAGCAGCTTAGGGGCTGGGACGGACTATGGCTACACCTTC. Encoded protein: CASSLGAGTDYGYTF.

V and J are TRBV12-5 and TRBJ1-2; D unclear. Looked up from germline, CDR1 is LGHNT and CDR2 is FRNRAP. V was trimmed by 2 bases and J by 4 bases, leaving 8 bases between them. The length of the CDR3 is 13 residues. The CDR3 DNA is TGTGCTAGTGGTTTGTTGGCGTTCTATGGCTACACCTTC. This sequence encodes CASGLLAFYGYTF.

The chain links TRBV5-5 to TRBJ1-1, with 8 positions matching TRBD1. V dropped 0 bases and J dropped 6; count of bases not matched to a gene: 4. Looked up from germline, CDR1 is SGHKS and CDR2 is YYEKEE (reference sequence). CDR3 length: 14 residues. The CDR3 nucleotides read TGTGCCAGCAGCTTGGGACAGGGGTTCGCTGAAGCTTTCTTT. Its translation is CASSLGQGFAEAFF.

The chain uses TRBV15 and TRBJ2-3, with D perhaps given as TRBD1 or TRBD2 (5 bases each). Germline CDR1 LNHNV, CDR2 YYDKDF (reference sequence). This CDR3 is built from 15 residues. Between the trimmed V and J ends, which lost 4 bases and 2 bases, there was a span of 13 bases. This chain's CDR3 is CATSIGTKNTDTQYF. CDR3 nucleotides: TGTGCCACCAGCATTGGGACGAAGAACACAGATACGCAGTATTTT.

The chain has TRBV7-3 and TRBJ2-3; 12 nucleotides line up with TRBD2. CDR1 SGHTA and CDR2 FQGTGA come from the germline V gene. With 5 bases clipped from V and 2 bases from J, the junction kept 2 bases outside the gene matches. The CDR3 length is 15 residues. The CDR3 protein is CASSPSGGATDTQYF. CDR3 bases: TGTGCCAGCAGCCCTAGCGGGGGGGCCACAGATACGCAGTATTTT.

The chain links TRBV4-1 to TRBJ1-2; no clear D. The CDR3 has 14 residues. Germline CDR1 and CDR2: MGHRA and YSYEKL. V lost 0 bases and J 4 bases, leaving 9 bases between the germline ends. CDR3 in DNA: TGCGCCAGCAGCCAAGACTCGGCGGGCTATGGCTACACCTTC. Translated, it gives CASSQDSAGYGYTF.

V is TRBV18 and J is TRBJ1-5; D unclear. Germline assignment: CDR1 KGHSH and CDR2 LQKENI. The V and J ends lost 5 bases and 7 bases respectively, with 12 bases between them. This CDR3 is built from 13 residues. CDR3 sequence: CASSTTSPQPQHF. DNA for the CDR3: TGTGCCAGCTCAACCACTTCTCCCCAGCCCCAGCATTTT.

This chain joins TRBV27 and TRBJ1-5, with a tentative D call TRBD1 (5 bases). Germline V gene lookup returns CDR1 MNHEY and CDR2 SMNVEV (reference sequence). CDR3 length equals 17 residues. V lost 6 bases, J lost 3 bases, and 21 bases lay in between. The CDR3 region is CASSLDGARKYNQPQHF. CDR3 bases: TGTGCCAGCAGCTTGGACGGGGCCCGTAAATACAATCAGCCCCAGCATTTT.

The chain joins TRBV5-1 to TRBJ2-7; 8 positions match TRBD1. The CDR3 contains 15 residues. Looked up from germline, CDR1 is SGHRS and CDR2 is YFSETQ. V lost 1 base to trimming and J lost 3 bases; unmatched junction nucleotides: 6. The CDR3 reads CASSLTRGPVYEQYF. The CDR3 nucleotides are TGCGCCAGCAGCTTGACCAGGGGGCCAGTCTACGAGCAGTACTTC.

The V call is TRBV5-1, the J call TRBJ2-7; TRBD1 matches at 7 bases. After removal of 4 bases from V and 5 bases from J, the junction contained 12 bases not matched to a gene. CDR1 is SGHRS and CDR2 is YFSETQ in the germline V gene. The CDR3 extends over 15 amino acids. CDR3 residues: CASSPLGTVPNEQYF. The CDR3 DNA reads TGCGCCAGCAGCCCCCTCGGGACAGTTCCTAACGAGCAGTACTTC.

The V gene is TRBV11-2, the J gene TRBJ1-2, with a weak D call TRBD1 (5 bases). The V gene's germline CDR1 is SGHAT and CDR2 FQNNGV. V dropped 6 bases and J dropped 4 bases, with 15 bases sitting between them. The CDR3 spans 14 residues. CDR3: CASRSFGAPYGYTF. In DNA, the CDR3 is TGTGCCAGCAGATCCTTCGGGGCCCCCTATGGCTACACCTTC. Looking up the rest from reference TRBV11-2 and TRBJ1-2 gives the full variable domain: EAGVAQSPRYKIIEKRQSVAFWCNPISGHATLYWYQQILGQGPKLLIQFQNNGVVDDSQLPKDRFSAERLKGVDSTLKIQPAKLEDSAVYLCASRSFGAPYGYTFGSGTRLTVV.

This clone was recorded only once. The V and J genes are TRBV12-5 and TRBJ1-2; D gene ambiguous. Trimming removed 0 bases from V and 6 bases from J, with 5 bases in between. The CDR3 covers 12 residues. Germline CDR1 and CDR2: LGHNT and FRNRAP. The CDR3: CASGLVRDGYTF. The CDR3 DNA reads TGTGCTAGTGGTTTGGTACGTGATGGCTACACCTTC.

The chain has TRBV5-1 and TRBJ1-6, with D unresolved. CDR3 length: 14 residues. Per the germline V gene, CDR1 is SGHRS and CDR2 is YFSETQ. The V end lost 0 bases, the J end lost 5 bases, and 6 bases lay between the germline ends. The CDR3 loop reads CASSLVEDNSPLHF. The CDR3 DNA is TGCGCCAGCAGCTTGGTAGAGGATAATTCACCCCTCCACTTT.

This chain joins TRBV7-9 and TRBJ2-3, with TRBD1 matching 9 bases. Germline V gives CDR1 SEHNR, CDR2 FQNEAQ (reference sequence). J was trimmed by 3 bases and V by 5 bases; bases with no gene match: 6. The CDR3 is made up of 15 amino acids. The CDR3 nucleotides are TGTGCCAGCAGCCAGGGACAGGGTGTAACAGATACGCAGTATTTT. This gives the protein CASSQGQGVTDTQYF.

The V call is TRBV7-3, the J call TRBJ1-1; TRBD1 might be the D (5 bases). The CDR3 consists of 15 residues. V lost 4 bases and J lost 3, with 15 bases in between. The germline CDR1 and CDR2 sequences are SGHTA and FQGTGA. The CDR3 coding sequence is TGTGCCAGCAGCTCCAAGCACGACAGAGACACTGAAGCTTTCTTT. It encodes CASSSKHDRDTEAFF. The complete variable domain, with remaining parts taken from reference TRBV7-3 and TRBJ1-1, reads GAGVSQTPSNKVTEKGKYVELRCDPISGHTALYWYRQSLGQGPEFLIYFQGTGAADDSGLPNDRFFAVRPEGSVSTLKIQRTERGDSAVYLCASSSKHDRDTEAFFGQGTRLTVV.

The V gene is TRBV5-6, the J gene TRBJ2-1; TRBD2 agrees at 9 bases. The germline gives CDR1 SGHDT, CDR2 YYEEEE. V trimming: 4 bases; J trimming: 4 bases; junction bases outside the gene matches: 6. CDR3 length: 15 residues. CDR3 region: CASSTIAGAYNEQFF. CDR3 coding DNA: TGTGCCAGCAGCACCATAGCGGGAGCTTACAATGAGCAGTTCTTC. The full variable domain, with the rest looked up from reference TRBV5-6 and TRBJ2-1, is DAGVTQSPTHLIKTRGQQVTLRCSPKSGHDTVSWYQQALGQGPQFIFQYYEEEERQRGNFPDRFSGHQFPNYSSELNVNALLLGDSALYLCASSTIAGAYNEQFFGPGTRLTVL.

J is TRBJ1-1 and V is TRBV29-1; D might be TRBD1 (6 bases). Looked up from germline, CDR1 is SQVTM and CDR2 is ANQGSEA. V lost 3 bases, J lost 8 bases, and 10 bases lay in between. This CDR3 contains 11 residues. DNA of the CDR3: TGCAGCGTTGAGATAGGGACAGAAGCTTTCTTT. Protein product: CSVEIGTEAFF.

The CDR3 nucleotides read TGTGCCACGTCAACAGGGACAAGATCCTATAATTCACCCCTCCACTTT. This sequence encodes CATSTGTRSYNSPLHF. The gene calls are TRBV19 and TRBJ1-6, with a tentative D call TRBD1 (6 bases). The CDR3 runs 16 residues. Germline V gene lookup returns CDR1 LNHDA and CDR2 SQIVND (reference sequence). V was cut by 10 bases and J by 1 base, with 17 bases left in between.

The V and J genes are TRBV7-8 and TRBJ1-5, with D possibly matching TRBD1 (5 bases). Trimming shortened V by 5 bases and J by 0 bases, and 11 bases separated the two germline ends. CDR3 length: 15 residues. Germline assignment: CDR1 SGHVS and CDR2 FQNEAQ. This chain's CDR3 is CASSRRGGSNQPQHF. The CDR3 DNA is TGTGCCAGCAGCCGCCGGGGGGGTAGCAATCAGCCCCAGCATTTT.

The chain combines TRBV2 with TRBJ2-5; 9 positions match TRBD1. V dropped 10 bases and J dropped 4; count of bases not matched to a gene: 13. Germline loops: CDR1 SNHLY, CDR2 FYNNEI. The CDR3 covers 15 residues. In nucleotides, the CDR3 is TGTGCCACATCCAATACCGGGACAGGGCGAGAGACCCAGTACTTC. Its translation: CATSNTGTGRETQYF.

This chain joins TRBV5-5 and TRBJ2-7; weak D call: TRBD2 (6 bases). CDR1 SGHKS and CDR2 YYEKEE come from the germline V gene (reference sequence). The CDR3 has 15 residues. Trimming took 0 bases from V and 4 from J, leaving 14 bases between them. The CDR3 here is CASSLGDSPLYEQYF. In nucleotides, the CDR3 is TGTGCCAGCAGCTTGGGGGACTCCCCGCTTTACGAGCAGTACTTC.

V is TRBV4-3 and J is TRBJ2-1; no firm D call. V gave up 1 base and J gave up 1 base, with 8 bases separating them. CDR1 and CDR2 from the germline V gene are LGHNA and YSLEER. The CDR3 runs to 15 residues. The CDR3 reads CASSQGTVSYNEQFF. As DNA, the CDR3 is TGCGCCAGCAGCCAAGGTACAGTGTCCTACAATGAGCAGTTCTTC.

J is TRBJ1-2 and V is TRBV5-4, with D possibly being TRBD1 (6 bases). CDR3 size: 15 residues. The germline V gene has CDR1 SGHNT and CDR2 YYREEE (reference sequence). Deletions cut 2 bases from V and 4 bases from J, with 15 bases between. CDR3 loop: CASSFALGQPYGYTF. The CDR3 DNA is TGTGCCAGCAGCTTTGCGTTAGGACAGCCCTATGGCTACACCTTC.

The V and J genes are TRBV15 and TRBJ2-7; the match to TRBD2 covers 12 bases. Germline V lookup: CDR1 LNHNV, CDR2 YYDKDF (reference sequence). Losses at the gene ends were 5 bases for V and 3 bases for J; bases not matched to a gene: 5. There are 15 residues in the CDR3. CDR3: CATSVASGGGYEQYF. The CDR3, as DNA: TGTGCCACCAGCGTAGCTAGCGGGGGGGGCTACGAGCAGTACTTC.

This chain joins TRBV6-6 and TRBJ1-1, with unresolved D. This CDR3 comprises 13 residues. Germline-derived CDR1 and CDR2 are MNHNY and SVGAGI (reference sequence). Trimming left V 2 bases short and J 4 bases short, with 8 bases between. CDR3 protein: CASSYEGGTEAFF. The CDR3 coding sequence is TGTGCCAGCAGTTACGAGGGAGGCACTGAAGCTTTCTTT.

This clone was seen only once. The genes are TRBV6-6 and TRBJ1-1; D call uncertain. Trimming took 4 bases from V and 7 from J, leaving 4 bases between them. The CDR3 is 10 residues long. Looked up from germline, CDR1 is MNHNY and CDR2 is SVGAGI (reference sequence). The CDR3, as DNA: TGTGCCAGCAGTTGGGGTGAAGCTTTCTTT. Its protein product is CASSWGEAFF.

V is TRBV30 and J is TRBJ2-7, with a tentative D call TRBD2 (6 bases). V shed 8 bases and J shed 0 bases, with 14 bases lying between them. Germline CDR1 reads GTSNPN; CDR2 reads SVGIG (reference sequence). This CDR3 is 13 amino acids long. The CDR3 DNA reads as TGTGCCGGGCGGCTAGCGTTCTCCTACGAGCAGTACTTC. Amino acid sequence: CAGRLAFSYEQYF.

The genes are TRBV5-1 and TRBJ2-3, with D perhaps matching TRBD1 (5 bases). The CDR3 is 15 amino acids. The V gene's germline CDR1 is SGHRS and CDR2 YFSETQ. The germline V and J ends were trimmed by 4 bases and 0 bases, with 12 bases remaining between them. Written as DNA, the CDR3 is TGCGCCAGCAGCCTGGACAACCCTAGCACAGATACGCAGTATTTT. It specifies CASSLDNPSTDTQYF.

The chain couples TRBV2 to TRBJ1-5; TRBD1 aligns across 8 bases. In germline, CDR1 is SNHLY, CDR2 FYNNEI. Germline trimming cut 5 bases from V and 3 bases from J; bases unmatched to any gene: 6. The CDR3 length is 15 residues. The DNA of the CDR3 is TGTGCCAGCAGTTTTCAGACAGGGGTCAATCAGCCCCAGCATTTT. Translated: CASSFQTGVNQPQHF. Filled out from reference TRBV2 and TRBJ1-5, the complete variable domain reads EPEVTQTPSHQVTQMGQEVILRCVPISNHLYFYWYRQILGQKVEFLVSFYNNEISEKSEIFDDQFSVERPDGSNFTLKIRSTKLEDSAMYFCASSFQTGVNQPQHFGDGTRLSIL.